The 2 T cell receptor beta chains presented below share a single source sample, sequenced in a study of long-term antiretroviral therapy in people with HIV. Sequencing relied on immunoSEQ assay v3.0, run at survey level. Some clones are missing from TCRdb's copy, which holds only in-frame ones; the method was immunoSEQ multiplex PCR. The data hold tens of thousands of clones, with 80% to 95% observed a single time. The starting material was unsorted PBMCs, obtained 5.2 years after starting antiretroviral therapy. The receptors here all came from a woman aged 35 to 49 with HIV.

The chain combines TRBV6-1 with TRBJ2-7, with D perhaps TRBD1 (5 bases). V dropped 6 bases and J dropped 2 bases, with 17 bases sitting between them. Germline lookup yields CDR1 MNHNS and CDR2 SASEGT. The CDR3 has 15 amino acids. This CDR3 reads CASSQGQQGPYEQYF. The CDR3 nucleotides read TGTGCCAGCAGCCAGGGCCAGCAGGGCCCCTACGAGCAGTACTTC.

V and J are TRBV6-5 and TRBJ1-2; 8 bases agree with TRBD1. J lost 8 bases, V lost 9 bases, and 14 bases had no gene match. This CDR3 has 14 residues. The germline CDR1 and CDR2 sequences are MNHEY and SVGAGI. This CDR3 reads CASYPPGGGSGYTF. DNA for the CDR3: TGTGCCAGTTATCCCCCAGGGGGCGGAAGCGGCTACACCTTC.